This T cell receptor (beta chain) was observed in a study of blood T cell repertoires in COVID-19. Turning to the study itself: There were acute and convalescent COVID-19 samples, and they came from the United States, Italy and Spain. T cells, B-cell-depleted T cells, or PBMCs provided the cDNA or gDNA that served as material.

In the original analysis: Nucleated cell number was recorded as an estimate derived from reference gene primer amplification. TCRdb's table, derived via immunoSEQ multiplex PCR, lists solely in-frame clones and lacks some. The V and J calls and clone size come from that table; D and trimming were worked out from the DNA. There are under 250,000 clones in the sample; roughly 84% occur only once, and more than 1.5% lies in the top ten. Trimming took off 5 bases at V and 3 bases at J, with 23 bases between the two ends. The germline CDR1 and CDR2 sequences are SGHNT and YENEEA. The CDR3 loop spans 17 amino acids.

The clonotype was recovered from a middle-aged woman who had recovered from COVID-19. The sample taken for sequencing was peripheral blood. This rearrangement joins TRBV11-3 to TRBJ2-7, with a possible D match to TRBD1 (6 bases). The DNA for the CDR3 is TGTGCCAGCAGCCCCTTACTGGGGCAGGGGACCCTCTACGAGCAGTACTTC. It is translated as CASSPLLGQGTLYEQYF.